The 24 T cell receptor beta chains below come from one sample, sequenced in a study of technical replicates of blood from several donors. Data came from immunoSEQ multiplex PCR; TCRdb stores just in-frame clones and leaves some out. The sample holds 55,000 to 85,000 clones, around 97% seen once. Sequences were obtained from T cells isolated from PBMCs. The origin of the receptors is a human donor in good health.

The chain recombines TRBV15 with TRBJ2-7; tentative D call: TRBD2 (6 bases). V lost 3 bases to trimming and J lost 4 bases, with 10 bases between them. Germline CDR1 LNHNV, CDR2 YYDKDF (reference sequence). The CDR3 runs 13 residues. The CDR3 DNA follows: TGTGCCACCAGCAGTCGGAGGGATTACGAGCAGTACTTC. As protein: CATSSRRDYEQYF.

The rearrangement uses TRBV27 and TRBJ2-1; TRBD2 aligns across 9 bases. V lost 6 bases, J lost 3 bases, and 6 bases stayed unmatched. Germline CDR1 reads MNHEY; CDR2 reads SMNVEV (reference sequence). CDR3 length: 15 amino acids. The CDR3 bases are TGTGCCAGCAGGTCGACTAGCGGAGGCTACAATGAGCAGTTCTTC. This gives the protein CASRSTSGGYNEQFF.

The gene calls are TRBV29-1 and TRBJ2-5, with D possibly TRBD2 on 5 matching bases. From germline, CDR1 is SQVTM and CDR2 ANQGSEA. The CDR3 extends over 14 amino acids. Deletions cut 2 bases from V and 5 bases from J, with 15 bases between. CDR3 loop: CSVEFVALRETQYF. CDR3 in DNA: TGCAGCGTTGAATTTGTAGCGCTGAGGGAGACCCAGTACTTC.

The CDR3 here is CASSLSDRVGIEAFF. The CDR3, as DNA: TGCGCCAGCAGCTTGTCCGACAGGGTTGGAATTGAAGCTTTCTTT. V usage is TRBV5-1 and J usage is TRBJ1-1; 7 nucleotides align to TRBD1. The ends lost 1 base at V and 7 bases at J; junction bases unmatched: 10. The CDR3 is 15 amino acids. The germline V gene encodes CDR1 SGHRS and CDR2 YFSETQ.

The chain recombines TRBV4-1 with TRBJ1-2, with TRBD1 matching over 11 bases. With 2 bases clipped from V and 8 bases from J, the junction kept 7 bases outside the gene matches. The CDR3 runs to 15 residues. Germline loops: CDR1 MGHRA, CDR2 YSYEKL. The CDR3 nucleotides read TGCGCCAGCAGCCAAACCACGGGACAGGGGGGCGGCTACACCTTC. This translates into CASSQTTGQGGGYTF.

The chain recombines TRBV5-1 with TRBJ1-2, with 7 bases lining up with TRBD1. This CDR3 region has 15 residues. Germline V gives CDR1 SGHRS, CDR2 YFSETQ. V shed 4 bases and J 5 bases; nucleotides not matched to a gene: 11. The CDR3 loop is CASSRGTVGWYGYTF. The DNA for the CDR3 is TGCGCCAGCAGCAGGGGGACAGTCGGATGGTATGGCTACACCTTC.

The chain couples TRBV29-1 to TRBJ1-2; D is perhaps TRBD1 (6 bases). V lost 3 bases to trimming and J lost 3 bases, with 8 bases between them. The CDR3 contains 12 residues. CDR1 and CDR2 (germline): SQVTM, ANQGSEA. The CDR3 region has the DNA TGCAGCGTTGACAGGGGCGACTATGGCTACACCTTC. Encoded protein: CSVDRGDYGYTF.

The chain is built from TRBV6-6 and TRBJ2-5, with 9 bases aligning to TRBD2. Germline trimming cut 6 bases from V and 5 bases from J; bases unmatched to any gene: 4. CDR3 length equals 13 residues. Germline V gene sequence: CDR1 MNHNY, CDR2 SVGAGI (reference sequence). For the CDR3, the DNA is TGTGCCAGCAGGCGGGAGGGCCGGGAGACCCAGTACTTC. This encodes CASRREGRETQYF.

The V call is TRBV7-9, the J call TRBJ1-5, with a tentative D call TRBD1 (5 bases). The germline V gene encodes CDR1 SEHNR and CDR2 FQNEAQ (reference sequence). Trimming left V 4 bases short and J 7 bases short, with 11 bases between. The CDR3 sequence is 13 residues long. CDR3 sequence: CASSSRDWQPQHF. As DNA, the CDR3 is TGTGCCAGCAGCTCCAGGGATTGGCAGCCCCAGCATTTT. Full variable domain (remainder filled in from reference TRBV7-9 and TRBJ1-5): DTGVSQNPRHKITKRGQNVTFRCDPISEHNRLYWYRQTLGQGPEFLTYFQNEAQLEKSRLLSDRFSAERPKGSFSTLEIQRTEQGDSAMYLCASSSRDWQPQHFGDGTRLSIL.

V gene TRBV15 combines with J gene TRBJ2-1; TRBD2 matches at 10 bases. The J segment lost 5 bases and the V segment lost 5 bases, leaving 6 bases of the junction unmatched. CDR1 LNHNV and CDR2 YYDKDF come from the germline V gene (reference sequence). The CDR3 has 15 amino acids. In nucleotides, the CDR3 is TGTGCCACCAGCCATTGGACTAGCGGCGACAATGAGCAGTTCTTC. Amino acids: CATSHWTSGDNEQFF.

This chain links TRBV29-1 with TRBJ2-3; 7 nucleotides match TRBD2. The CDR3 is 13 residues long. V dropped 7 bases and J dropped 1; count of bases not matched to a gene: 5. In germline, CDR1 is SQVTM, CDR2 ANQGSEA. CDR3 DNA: TGCAGCGGGGGGGGACCCGGCACAGATACGCAGTATTTT. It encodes CSGGGPGTDTQYF.

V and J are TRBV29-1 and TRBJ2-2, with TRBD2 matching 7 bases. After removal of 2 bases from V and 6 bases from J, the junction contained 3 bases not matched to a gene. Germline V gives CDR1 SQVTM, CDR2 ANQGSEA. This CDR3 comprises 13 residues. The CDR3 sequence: CSVETSVAGELFF. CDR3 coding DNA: TGCAGCGTTGAAACTAGCGTAGCCGGGGAGCTGTTTTTT.

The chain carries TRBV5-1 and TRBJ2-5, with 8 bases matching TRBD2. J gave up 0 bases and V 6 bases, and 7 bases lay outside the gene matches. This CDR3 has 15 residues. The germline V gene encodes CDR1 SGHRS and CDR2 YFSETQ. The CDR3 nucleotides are TGCGCCAGCACCCTTGGCGGGGGGAACCAAGAGACCCAGTACTTC. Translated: CASTLGGGNQETQYF.

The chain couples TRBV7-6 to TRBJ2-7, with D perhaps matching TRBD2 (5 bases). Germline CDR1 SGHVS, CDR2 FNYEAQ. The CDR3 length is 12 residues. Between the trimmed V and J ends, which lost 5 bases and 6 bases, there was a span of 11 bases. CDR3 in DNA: TGTGCCAGCAGCCCAACCGGAGGCGAGCAGTACTTC. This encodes CASSPTGGEQYF.

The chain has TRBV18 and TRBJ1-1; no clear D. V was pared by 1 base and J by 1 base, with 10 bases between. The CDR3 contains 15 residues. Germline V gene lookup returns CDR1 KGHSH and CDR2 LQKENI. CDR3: CASSPLPLRNTEAFF. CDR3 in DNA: TGTGCCAGCTCACCACTCCCCCTCAGGAACACTGAAGCTTTCTTT.

The CDR3 DNA is TGTGCCAGCAGCTTAGTCTACCAGCGGGGTACCACAGATACGCAGTATTTT. This gives the protein CASSLVYQRGTTDTQYF. This chain uses TRBV11-2 with TRBJ2-3; 7 bases align to TRBD2. V lost 1 base, J lost 2 bases, and 9 bases stayed unmatched. This CDR3 spans 17 amino acids. Looked up from germline, CDR1 is SGHAT and CDR2 is FQNNGV.

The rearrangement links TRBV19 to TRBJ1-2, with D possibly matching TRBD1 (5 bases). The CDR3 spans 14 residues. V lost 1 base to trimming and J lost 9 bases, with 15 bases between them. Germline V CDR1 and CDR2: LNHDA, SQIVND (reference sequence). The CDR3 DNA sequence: TGTGCCAGTAGTATAGTAGGGGCCGCCACGAGCTACACCTTC. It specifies CASSIVGAATSYTF.

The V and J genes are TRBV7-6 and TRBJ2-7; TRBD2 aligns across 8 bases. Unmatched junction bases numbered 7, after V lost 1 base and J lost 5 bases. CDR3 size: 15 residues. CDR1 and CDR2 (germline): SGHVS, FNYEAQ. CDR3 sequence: CASSLEGGLAHEQYF. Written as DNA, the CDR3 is TGTGCCAGCAGCTTAGAGGGAGGACTAGCCCACGAGCAGTACTTC.

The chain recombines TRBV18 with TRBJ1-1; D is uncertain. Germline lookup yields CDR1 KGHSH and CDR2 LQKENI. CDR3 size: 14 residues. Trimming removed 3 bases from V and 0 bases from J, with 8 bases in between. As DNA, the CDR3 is TGTGCCAGCTCACCGGTTAACATGAACACTGAAGCTTTCTTT. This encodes CASSPVNMNTEAFF.

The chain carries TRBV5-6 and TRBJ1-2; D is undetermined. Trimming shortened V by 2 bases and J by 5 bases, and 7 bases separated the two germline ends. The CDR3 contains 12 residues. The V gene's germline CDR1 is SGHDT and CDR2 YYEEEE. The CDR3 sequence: CASSLSGYGYTF. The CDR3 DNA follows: TGTGCCAGCAGCTTATCCGGGTATGGCTACACCTTC.

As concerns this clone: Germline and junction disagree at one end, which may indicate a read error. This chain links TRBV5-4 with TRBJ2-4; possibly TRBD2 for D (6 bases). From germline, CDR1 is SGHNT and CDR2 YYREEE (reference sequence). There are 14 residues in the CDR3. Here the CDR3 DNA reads TGTGCCAGCAGCTCGGGGACTGCCAATAACATTCAGTACTTC. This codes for CASSSGTANNIQYF.

The CDR3 coding sequence is TGTGCCAGCAGCCAGATAATACCCTGGGCCTTGGCCCTTTATAGCAATCAGCCCCAGCATTTT. This gives the protein CASSQIIPWALALYSNQPQHF. The J gene is TRBJ1-5, the V gene TRBV21-1; the table assigns TRBD1, which was not confirmed against the DNA. TRBV21-1 constitutes a pseudogene. This CDR3 is built from 21 residues.

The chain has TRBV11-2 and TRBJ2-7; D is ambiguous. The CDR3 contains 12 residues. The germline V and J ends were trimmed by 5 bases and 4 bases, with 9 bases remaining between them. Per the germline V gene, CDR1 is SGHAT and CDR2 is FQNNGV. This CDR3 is CASSAQRYEQYF. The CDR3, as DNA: TGTGCCAGCAGCGCCCAGAGGTACGAGCAGTACTTC.

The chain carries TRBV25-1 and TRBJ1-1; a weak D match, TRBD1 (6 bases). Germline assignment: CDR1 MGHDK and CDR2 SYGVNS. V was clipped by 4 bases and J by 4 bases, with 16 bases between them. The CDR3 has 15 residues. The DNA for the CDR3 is TGTGCCAGCAGTGCCACAGGGAGGGGGGGCACTGAAGCTTTCTTT. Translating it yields CASSATGRGGTEAFF.